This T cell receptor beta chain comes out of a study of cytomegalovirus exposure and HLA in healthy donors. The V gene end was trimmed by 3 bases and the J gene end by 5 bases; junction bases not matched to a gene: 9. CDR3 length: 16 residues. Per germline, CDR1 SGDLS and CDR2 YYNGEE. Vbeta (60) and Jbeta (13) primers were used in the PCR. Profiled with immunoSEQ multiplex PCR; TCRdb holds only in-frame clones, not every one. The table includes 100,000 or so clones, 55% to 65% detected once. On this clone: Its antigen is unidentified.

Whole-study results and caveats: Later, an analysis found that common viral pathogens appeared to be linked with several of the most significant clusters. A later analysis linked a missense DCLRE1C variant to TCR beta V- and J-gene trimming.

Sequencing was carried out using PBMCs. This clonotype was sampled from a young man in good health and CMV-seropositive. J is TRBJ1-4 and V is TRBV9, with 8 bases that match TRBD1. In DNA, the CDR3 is TGTGCCAGCAGCGCCGACACAGGGGGGGGAAATGAAAAACTGTTTTTT. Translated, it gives CASSADTGGGNEKLFF.